This passage covers 27 T cell receptor beta chains from one sample sequenced in a study of cytomegalovirus exposure and HLA in healthy donors (dated by TCRdb to about 2017). To prepare the library, the immunoSEQ multiplex PCR assay was applied. For the multiplex PCR, a mixture combining 60 forward primers for TCR Vbeta segments and 13 reverse primers for TCR Jbeta segments was used. TCRdb retrieved this table from immuneACCESS and kept in-frame rearrangements only. Not all clones are present; in checked studies, unresolved V genes account for under half, and no reason is known for the remainder. This sample lists around 150,000 clones; about 78% were detected once. Of the sample, more than 1.2% is held by the ten largest clones. Sample: PBMCs. The receptors shown here come from a male donor in good health and CMV-seronegative.

CDR3 region: CASSSPDSFGANVLTF. The CDR3 coding sequence is TGTGCCAGCAGTTCACCTGACAGCTTCGGGGCCAACGTCCTGACTTTC. The genes are TRBV28 and TRBJ2-6; TRBD1 might be the D (5 bases). Germline assignment: CDR1 MDHEN and CDR2 SYDVKM. The V gene lost 4 bases and the J gene lost 4 bases, with 14 bases spanning the gap. The CDR3 contains 16 residues.

The V gene is TRBV9, the J gene TRBJ1-6, with 7 bases that match TRBD1. The CDR3 runs to 18 residues. Trimming at V came to 1 base and at J to 7 bases, leaving 14 bases not matched to a gene. Germline CDR1 and CDR2: SGDLS and YYNGEE. CDR3 amino acids: CASSVRDGWGQSNSPLHF. The CDR3 nucleotides are TGTGCCAGCAGCGTAAGAGATGGTTGGGGACAGTCCAATTCACCCCTCCACTTT.

The chain has TRBV6-6 and TRBJ1-5, with D possibly matching TRBD1 (6 bases). Germline CDR1 and CDR2: MNHNY and SVGAGI (reference sequence). CDR3 length equals 14 residues. V was trimmed by 6 bases and J by 5 bases, leaving 14 bases between them. The CDR3 reads CASSQQGMDQPQHF. The CDR3 DNA follows: TGTGCCAGCAGCCAACAGGGAATGGATCAGCCCCAGCATTTT.

The sample holds a few counts of this clone. Here the CDR3 DNA reads TGTGCCAGCAGTTTTACGGTCATGATGAACACTGAAGCTTTCTTT. Protein: CASSFTVMMNTEAFF. This sequence joins TRBV27 and TRBJ1-1; no definite D call. CDR1 MNHEY and CDR2 SMNVEV come from the germline V gene (reference sequence). Trimming pared 3 bases from V and 0 bases from J, leaving 11 bases between. This CDR3 contains 15 residues.

In nucleotides, the CDR3 is TGTGCCAGTAGTGTGTCTGCTAGCGGGGTTGTCGATGAGCAGTTCTTC. This translates into CASSVSASGVVDEQFF. The V and J genes are TRBV19 and TRBJ2-1, with 9 bases aligning to TRBD2. The CDR3 length is 16 residues. The germline gives CDR1 LNHDA, CDR2 SQIVND (reference sequence). Trimming cost V 5 bases and J 8 bases; bases outside gene matches: 13.

This clone has a handful of counts. This chain links TRBV6-5 with TRBJ2-6, with D perhaps matching TRBD1 (6 bases). Trimming removed 6 bases at V and 4 bases at J, with 13 bases between. The CDR3 contains 15 residues. Per germline, CDR1 MNHEY and CDR2 SVGAGI. The DNA for the CDR3 is TGTGCCAGCAGAGTCAGGGGACCAGGGGCCAACGTCCTGACTTTC. Protein sequence: CASRVRGPGANVLTF.

The chain is built from TRBV30 and TRBJ2-7; D is perhaps TRBD1 (6 bases). Trimming shortened V by 5 bases and J by 5 bases, and 13 bases separated the two germline ends. Germline values: CDR1 GTSNPN, CDR2 SVGIG (reference sequence). There are 12 residues in the CDR3. The DNA of the CDR3 is TGTGCCTGGGCGTCTTGGGGGCACGAGCAGTACTTC. It is translated as CAWASWGHEQYF.

The chain couples TRBV25-1 to TRBJ2-1; 8 bases match TRBD1. The V and J ends lost 9 bases and 7 bases, in that order; junction bases with no gene match: 11. This CDR3 region has 14 residues. The germline CDR1 and CDR2 sequences are MGHDK and SYGVNS. The CDR3 protein is CASGGQGVGNEQFF. DNA for the CDR3: TGTGCCAGTGGTGGACAGGGAGTAGGGAATGAGCAGTTCTTC. The full variable domain, in which reference TRBV25-1 and TRBJ2-1 provide the parts outside the CDR3, is EADIYQTPRYLVIGTGKKITLECSQTMGHDKMYWYQQDPGMELHLIHYSYGVNSTEKGDLSSESTVSRIRTEHFPLTLESARPSHTSQYLCASGGQGVGNEQFFGPGTRLTVL.

This clone was recorded once. The rearrangement links TRBV5-1 to TRBJ2-7; 8 bases match TRBD2. The V and J ends lost 2 bases and 5 bases, in that order; junction bases with no gene match: 9. Germline V gene lookup returns CDR1 SGHRS and CDR2 YFSETQ. There are 15 residues in the CDR3. The CDR3 sequence is CASSLISAGVNEQYF. The DNA for the CDR3 is TGCGCCAGCAGCTTAATCTCAGCGGGAGTCAACGAGCAGTACTTC.

The chain has TRBV5-1 and TRBJ2-5; 7 bases are shared with TRBD1. CDR3 length: 15 residues. With 4 bases clipped from V and 2 bases from J, the junction kept 8 bases outside the gene matches. The germline CDR1 and CDR2 sequences are SGHRS and YFSETQ. CDR3 DNA: TGCGCCAGCAGCGAGCTGCCGGGACAGCAAGAGACCCAGTACTTC. This encodes CASSELPGQQETQYF.

The chain is built from TRBV5-1 and TRBJ2-5; 8 bases are a match to TRBD2. The trim removed 2 bases at V and 0 bases at J, leaving 3 bases unmatched. The germline V gene encodes CDR1 SGHRS and CDR2 YFSETQ. CDR3 length equals 15 residues. The CDR3 is CASSFSGTYQETQYF. In DNA, the CDR3 is TGCGCCAGCAGCTTTAGCGGGACGTACCAAGAGACCCAGTACTTC.

The gene calls are TRBV2 and TRBJ1-1, with 8 nucleotides matching TRBD1. The CDR3 totals 14 residues. After removal of 5 bases from V and 3 bases from J, the junction contained 5 bases not matched to a gene. The germline V gene encodes CDR1 SNHLY and CDR2 FYNNEI. The CDR3, as DNA: TGTGCCAGCAGTAGGGACAGGCCAGACACTGAAGCTTTCTTT. Its translation: CASSRDRPDTEAFF.

This clone came up a few times. The rearrangement joins TRBV7-9 to TRBJ1-4, with 8 nucleotides matching TRBD1. Germline CDR1 reads SEHNR; CDR2 reads FQNEAQ (reference sequence). The length of the CDR3 is 13 residues. V shed 5 bases and J 8 bases; nucleotides not matched to a gene: 4. CDR3 in DNA: TGTGCCAGCAGCCCTAGACAGGGGGAAAAACTGTTTTTT. The encoded protein is CASSPRQGEKLFF.

This clone appeared a few times. J is TRBJ2-2 and V is TRBV9; TRBD1 agrees at 8 bases. Unmatched junction bases numbered 7, after V lost 4 bases and J lost 5 bases. The CDR3 consists of 15 residues. Germline V gives CDR1 SGDLS, CDR2 YYNGEE. CDR3 nucleotides: TGTGCCAGCAGCCCTTCGACAGGGGCAACCGGGGAGCTGTTTTTT. Protein product: CASSPSTGATGELFF.

The chain recombines TRBV4-3 with TRBJ1-3; weak D call: TRBD1 (5 bases). CDR1 is LGHNA, CDR2 YSLEER, per germline. The CDR3 contains 14 residues. The CDR3 sequence is CATAKDQATDTIYF. The CDR3 DNA sequence: TGCGCGACAGCGAAGGACCAGGCAACCGACACCATATATTTT.

The J gene is TRBJ1-5, the V gene TRBV15, with 10 bases lining up with TRBD1. The length of the CDR3 is 14 residues. Germline V CDR1 and CDR2: LNHNV, YYDKDF (reference sequence). V shed 8 bases, J shed 7 bases, and the junction held 8 bases outside the gene matches. This chain's CDR3 is CATHGQGVAQPQHF. CDR3 sequence (DNA): TGTGCCACCCACGGACAGGGGGTGGCCCAGCCCCAGCATTTT.

The table lists this clone with a count of one. The gene calls are TRBV2 and TRBJ2-3; 13 positions match TRBD2. The CDR3 covers 15 residues. Germline CDR1 reads SNHLY; CDR2 reads FYNNEI. V was pared by 6 bases and J by 6 bases, with 6 bases of the junction left unmatched. The CDR3 here is CASRGTSGTPDTQYF. In DNA, the CDR3 is TGTGCCAGCAGAGGGACTAGCGGGACCCCTGATACGCAGTATTTT. Variable domain in full (rest from reference TRBV2 and TRBJ2-3): EPEVTQTPSHQVTQMGQEVILRCVPISNHLYFYWYRQILGQKVEFLVSFYNNEISEKSEIFDDQFSVERPDGSNFTLKIRSTKLEDSAMYFCASRGTSGTPDTQYFGPGTRLTVL.

The chain links TRBV7-9 to TRBJ2-3, with D hard to call. The germline V and J ends were trimmed by 0 bases and 3 bases, with 4 bases remaining between them. Per germline, CDR1 SEHNR and CDR2 FQNEAQ (reference sequence). The CDR3 loop spans 13 amino acids. The CDR3 here is CASSLALTDTQYF. Written as DNA, the CDR3 is TGTGCCAGCAGCTTAGCTCTAACAGATACGCAGTATTTT.

This clone showed up just a few times. This rearrangement joins TRBV9 to TRBJ2-2; D is perhaps TRBD1 (5 bases). Trimming removed 1 base at V and 2 bases at J, with 9 bases between. This CDR3 is 15 amino acids long. Germline lookup yields CDR1 SGDLS and CDR2 YYNGEE. In DNA form, the CDR3 reads TGTGCCAGCAGCGTATTCAGGGCTAACACCGGGGAGCTGTTTTTT. It encodes CASSVFRANTGELFF.

The J gene is TRBJ2-3, the V gene TRBV4-1, with D hard to call. CDR3 size: 15 residues. CDR1 MGHRA and CDR2 YSYEKL come from the germline V gene. V lost 2 bases, J lost 0 bases, and 9 bases lay in between. The CDR3 here is CASSQQSTSTDTQYF. The DNA for the CDR3 is TGCGCCAGCAGCCAACAGTCGACTAGCACAGATACGCAGTATTTT.

This rearrangement joins TRBV7-2 to TRBJ1-1; D call uncertain. The length of the CDR3 is 11 residues. V was trimmed by 7 bases and J by 4 bases, leaving 7 bases between them. Germline loops: CDR1 SGHTA, CDR2 FQGNSA. CDR3 protein: CASTWATEAFF. CDR3 nucleotide sequence: TGTGCCAGCACCTGGGCCACTGAAGCTTTCTTT.

V gene TRBV4-2 combines with J gene TRBJ2-3, with 8 bases lining up with TRBD2. CDR1 and CDR2 from the germline V gene are LGHNA and YNFKEQ. The CDR3 covers 18 residues. The ends lost 0 bases at V and 1 base at J; junction bases unmatched: 9. CDR3 protein: CASSQDFRRGARTDTQYF. CDR3 nucleotide sequence: TGTGCCAGCAGCCAAGATTTTAGGCGGGGGGCGCGCACAGATACGCAGTATTTT.

This clone was seen a few times. The chain is built from TRBV5-4 and TRBJ1-3, with D tentatively TRBD1 (5 bases). This CDR3 region has 16 residues. Trimming left V 4 bases short and J 0 bases short, with 14 bases between. Per the germline V gene, CDR1 is SGHNT and CDR2 is YYREEE (reference sequence). CDR3 nucleotide sequence: TGTGCCAGCAGCCAAGATCCGACAGCCTCTGGAAACACCATATATTTT. Translated: CASSQDPTASGNTIYF.

This chain uses TRBV7-9 with TRBJ2-2, with 7 bases matching TRBD1. Germline V gives CDR1 SEHNR, CDR2 FQNEAQ (reference sequence). The V segment lost 8 bases and the J segment 3 bases; nucleotides outside the gene matches: 6. CDR3 size: 14 residues. The CDR3 nucleotides read TGTGCCAGCGCGGAGACAGGGTACACCGGGGAGCTGTTTTTT. Amino acids: CASAETGYTGELFF.

The chain has TRBV7-9 and TRBJ2-7; 11 nucleotides line up with TRBD1. Germline-derived CDR1 and CDR2 are SEHNR and FQNEAQ (reference sequence). The CDR3 contains 13 residues. V lost 4 bases and J lost 6; bases outside the gene matches: 2. The CDR3 DNA reads as TGTGCCAGCAGCTCCGGGACAGGGGGCGAGCAGTACTTC. Protein sequence: CASSSGTGGEQYF. The full variable domain, its missing parts supplied by reference TRBV7-9 and TRBJ2-7, is DTGVSQNPRHKITKRGQNVTFRCDPISEHNRLYWYRQTLGQGPEFLTYFQNEAQLEKSRLLSDRFSAERPKGSFSTLEIQRTEQGDSAMYLCASSSGTGGEQYFGPGTRLTVT.

The rearrangement joins TRBV2 to TRBJ1-3; D call uncertain. The CDR3 loop spans 13 amino acids. Trimming cost V 2 bases and J 3 bases, with 5 bases left between them. The V gene's germline CDR1 is SNHLY and CDR2 FYNNEI. CDR3: CASSEYGGNTIYF. The CDR3 bases are TGTGCCAGCAGTGAATACGGTGGAAACACCATATATTTT.

The chain combines TRBV6-1 with TRBJ1-2, with D uncertain. V shed 3 bases and J shed 6 bases, with 8 bases lying between them. The CDR3 runs to 12 residues. Per the germline V gene, CDR1 is MNHNS and CDR2 is SASEGT. CDR3 region: CASSDTHHGYTF. The CDR3 nucleotides read TGTGCCAGCAGTGACACTCATCATGGCTACACCTTC.